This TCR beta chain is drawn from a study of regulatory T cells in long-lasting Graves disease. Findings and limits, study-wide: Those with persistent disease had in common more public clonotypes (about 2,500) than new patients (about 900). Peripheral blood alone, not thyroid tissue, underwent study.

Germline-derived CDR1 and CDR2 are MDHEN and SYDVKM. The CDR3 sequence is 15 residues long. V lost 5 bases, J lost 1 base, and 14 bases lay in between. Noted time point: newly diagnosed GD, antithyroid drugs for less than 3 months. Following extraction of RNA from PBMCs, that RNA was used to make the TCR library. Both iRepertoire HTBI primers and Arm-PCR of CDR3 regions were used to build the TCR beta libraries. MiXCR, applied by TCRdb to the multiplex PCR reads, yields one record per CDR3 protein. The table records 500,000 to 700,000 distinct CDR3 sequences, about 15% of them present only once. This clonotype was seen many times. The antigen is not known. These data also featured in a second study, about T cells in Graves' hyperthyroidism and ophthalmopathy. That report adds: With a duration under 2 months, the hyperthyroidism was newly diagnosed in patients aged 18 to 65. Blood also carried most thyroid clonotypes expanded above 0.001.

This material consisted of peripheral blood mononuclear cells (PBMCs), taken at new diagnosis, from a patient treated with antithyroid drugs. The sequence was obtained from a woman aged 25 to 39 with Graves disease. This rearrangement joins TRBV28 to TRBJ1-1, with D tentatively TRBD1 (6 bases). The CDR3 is CASSPSGHPNTEAFF. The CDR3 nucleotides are TGTGCCAGCAGTCCATCGGGACACCCGAACACTGAAGCTTTCTTT.